The source of this T cell receptor beta chain is a study of blood T cell repertoires in COVID-19. As originally analysed: Nucleated cell counts were estimated from reference gene primer amplification. Here immunoSEQ multiplex PCR was the method, and the copy in TCRdb shows in-frame clones only, minus some. V and J calls plus clone size are reproduced from that table; the DNA served to infer D and trimming. The repertoire holds about 94,000 clones, with 80% as singletons. This CDR3 spans 14 amino acids. Germline CDR1 reads MDHEN; CDR2 reads SYDVKM. V gave up 5 bases and J gave up 5 bases, with 12 bases separating them.

The rearrangement links TRBV28 to TRBJ1-4; D not resolved. The sequence came from a human donor in a cohort sampled during active COVID-19. The sample was peripheral blood. CDR3 loop: CASSELDPNEKLFF. The CDR3 DNA follows: TGTGCCAGCAGTGAGCTAGACCCAAATGAAAAACTGTTTTTT.